This T cell receptor (beta chain) stems from a study of cytomegalovirus exposure and HLA in healthy donors. Study-level results: Sequencing probably produced one cluster of sequence variants that were highly shared. Using a false discovery rate of 0.05, a later analysis showed that approximately 16,000 TCR beta sequences were associated with HLA alleles. Versus the roughly 670-donor mean, an Asian-associated ancestry cluster reportedly showed fewer N-insertions in a later analysis.

CDR3 length: 13 amino acids. Per germline, CDR1 SGHRS and CDR2 YFSETQ. Trimming removed 4 bases from V and 5 bases from J, with 11 bases in between. The PCR ran on 60 Vbeta and 13 Jbeta primers. In the study's own analysis: The count from a later analysis was some 83 million unique TCR beta chains, approximately 9.9 million of them shared. Sequenced by immunoSEQ multiplex PCR; TCRdb stores in-frame clones only, minus some. V, J and clone size were drawn from that table, and D and trimming were deduced from the DNA. The table lists about 130,000 clones, under 85% of them singletons. This clone was found a few times. The target antigen is unknown.

The sequenced sample consisted of PBMCs. The sequence derives from a male donor in good health and CMV-seropositive. J is TRBJ2-3 and V is TRBV5-1; D call uncertain. CDR3 loop: CASSLIPGDTQYF. DNA for the CDR3: TGCGCCAGCAGCCTAATCCCCGGAGATACGCAGTATTTT. Looking up the rest from reference TRBV5-1 and TRBJ2-3 gives the full variable domain: KAGVTQTPRYLIKTRGQQVTLSCSPISGHRSVSWYQQTPGQGLQFLFEYFSETQRNKGNFPGRFSGRQFSNSRSEMNVSTLELGDSALYLCASSLIPGDTQYFGPGTRLTVL.